This T cell receptor (beta chain) was sequenced during a study of Ad26.COV2.S vaccination and SARS-CoV-2 variants. The CDR3 sequence is 15 residues long. The V and J ends lost 0 bases and 3 bases respectively, with 9 bases between them. From germline, CDR1 is SEHNR and CDR2 FQNEAQ (reference sequence). Profiling relied on immunoSEQ multiplex PCR, and the TCRdb table lists in-frame clones only, not all of them. This table has over 350,000 clones, around nine tenths appearing once. Treatment indicated: 15 to 20 received Ad26.COV2.S at low or high dose, single or two shots; 5 received placebo; per-sample allocation not given. Sample collection was performed on day 63 after the first vaccine or placebo injection. Recruitment in Boston yielded a donor of adult age, 18-55 years.

This TCR was recovered from a person aged 18-65 years who received the Ad26.COV2.S COVID-19 vaccine or a placebo. V is TRBV7-9 and J is TRBJ1-3, with TRBD1 as a possible D gene (5 bases). Sequences were derived from peripheral blood, sampled in a trial of Ad26.COV2.S vaccine versus placebo. The CDR3, as DNA: TGTGCCAGCAGCTTAGCGGGGGTTAGTGGAAACACCATATATTTT. This gives the protein CASSLAGVSGNTIYF.